The 7 T cell receptor beta chains listed next were all sequenced from one sample in a study of blood T cell repertoires in COVID-19 (dated by TCRdb to 2020 to 2022). Receptor amplification or capture employed the immunoSEQ multiplex PCR assay. TCRdb's version of the immuneACCESS table is confined to in-frame rearrangements and falls short of the full clone set. An unresolved V gene accounts for under half of the shortfall where checked; the remainder is of unknown origin. Counted in this sample were about 240,000 clones; about 80% of them appeared once. Of the sample, over 8% falls within the top ten clones. Source material: peripheral blood. The receptor set was obtained from a woman aged 80 or over with acute or convalescent COVID-19.

This chain links TRBV7-6 with TRBJ2-1; D unclear. The germline gives CDR1 SGHVS, CDR2 FNYEAQ. Trimming left V 0 bases short and J 8 bases short, with 20 bases between. CDR3 size: 17 residues. The CDR3, as DNA: TGTGCCAGCAGCTTAGCGATTGGGCAGCCAAGTGGTCATGAGCAGTTCTTC. It is translated as CASSLAIGQPSGHEQFF. Combining the CDR3 with reference TRBV7-6 and TRBJ2-1 gives the whole variable domain GAGVSQSPRYKVTKRGQDVALRCDPISGHVSLYWYRQALGQGPEFLTYFNYEAQQDKSGLPNDRFSAERPEGSISTLTIQRTEQRDSAMYRCASSLAIGQPSGHEQFFGPGTRLTVL.

This chain connects TRBV19 to TRBJ2-5, with TRBD1 identical over 8 bases. This CDR3 has 14 residues. V trimming: 8 bases; J trimming: 5 bases; junction bases outside the gene matches: 10. The V gene's germline CDR1 is LNHDA and CDR2 SQIVND (reference sequence). The CDR3 region is CASSGQGGAETQYF. CDR3 DNA: TGTGCCAGTTCTGGACAGGGAGGTGCGGAGACCCAGTACTTC.

The chain recombines TRBV2 with TRBJ2-1; TRBD1 agrees at 7 bases. The CDR3 extends over 13 amino acids. Unmatched junction bases numbered 5, after V lost 6 bases and J lost 6 bases. Germline CDR1 SNHLY, CDR2 FYNNEI. The CDR3 reads CASRGTASNEQFF. The DNA for the CDR3 is TGTGCCAGCAGGGGGACAGCGAGCAATGAGCAGTTCTTC.

The chain combines TRBV28 with TRBJ1-5; D ambiguous. The V gene's germline CDR1 is MDHEN and CDR2 SYDVKM. This CDR3 region has 15 residues. The V end lost 7 bases, the J end lost 4 bases, and 17 bases lay between the germline ends. For the CDR3, the DNA is TGTGCCAGCACCCCCCCAGCAGGAGGGAATCAGCCCCAGCATTTT. Translation: CASTPPAGGNQPQHF.

J is TRBJ2-3 and V is TRBV6-5, with D possibly TRBD1 on 6 matching bases. Germline CDR1 MNHEY, CDR2 SVGAGI. The germline V and J ends were trimmed by 7 bases and 5 bases, with 13 bases remaining between them. This CDR3 has 13 residues. CDR3 amino acids: CASTQTGLDTQYF. In DNA form, the CDR3 reads TGTGCCAGCACCCAGACAGGTCTAGATACGCAGTATTTT.

V usage is TRBV5-6 and J usage is TRBJ1-3; TRBD1 aligns across 7 bases. The CDR3 covers 16 residues. V shed 2 bases, J shed 0 bases, and the junction held 5 bases outside the gene matches. Germline V lookup: CDR1 SGHDT, CDR2 YYEEEE. DNA for the CDR3: TGTGCCAGCAGCTTCCGACAGGGAGTCTCTGGAAACACCATATATTTT. Translation: CASSFRQGVSGNTIYF.

The gene calls are TRBV6-6 and TRBJ1-2, with TRBD1 identical over 7 bases. This CDR3 region has 15 residues. The V and J ends lost 5 bases and 0 bases, in that order; junction bases with no gene match: 6. The germline V gene encodes CDR1 MNHNY and CDR2 SVGAGI (reference sequence). This CDR3 is CASSLTGTSNYGYTF. The CDR3 DNA follows: TGTGCCAGCAGTCTGACAGGGACTTCTAACTATGGCTACACCTTC.